One sample yielded the 27 T cell receptor beta chains listed below, sequenced in a study of cytomegalovirus exposure and HLA in healthy donors (dated 2017 in TCRdb). The library was built by means of the immunoSEQ multiplex PCR assay. For the multiplex PCR, a mixture combining 60 forward primers for TCR Vbeta segments and 13 reverse primers for TCR Jbeta segments was used. What TCRdb holds here is the immuneACCESS table cut down to in-frame rearrangements. Part of the clones is not present; checked against another copy, under half of the missing clones reflect an unresolved V gene, and the others are unexplained. The sample table shows 170,000 or so clones, and around 78% are seen once. Of the sample, approximately 3.1% falls within the top ten clones. Sequencing used PBMCs. These receptors were obtained from a woman in her forties in good health and CMV-seronegative.

The chain links TRBV5-6 to TRBJ2-1; tentatively, D is TRBD2 (7 bases). Per germline, CDR1 SGHDT and CDR2 YYEEEE. The CDR3 has 17 residues. Trimming pared 0 bases from V and 7 bases from J, leaving 20 bases between. CDR3 protein: CASSLGLGGHGPNEQFF. CDR3 DNA: TGTGCCAGCAGCTTGGGTCTCGGGGGGCACGGCCCAAATGAGCAGTTCTTC.

The chain couples TRBV6-5 to TRBJ2-7; 8 positions match TRBD1. Per the germline V gene, CDR1 is MNHEY and CDR2 is SVGAGI. The CDR3 runs 14 residues. V trimming: 4 bases; J trimming: 5 bases; junction bases outside the gene matches: 7. CDR3 nucleotide sequence: TGTGCCAGCAGTTTTGACAGGGGATCCAACGAGCAGTACTTC. It specifies CASSFDRGSNEQYF.

This chain links TRBV6-5 with TRBJ1-2, with TRBD1 matching over 10 bases. The germline V gene has CDR1 MNHEY and CDR2 SVGAGI. The CDR3 totals 15 residues. Unmatched junction bases numbered 8, after V lost 6 bases and J lost 4 bases. CDR3 residues: CASRVQGQGGYGYTF. The CDR3 DNA sequence: TGTGCCAGCAGGGTGCAAGGACAGGGGGGCTATGGCTACACCTTC.

The chain links TRBV19 to TRBJ1-5; D is perhaps TRBD1 (5 bases). This CDR3 is 15 amino acids long. CDR1 LNHDA and CDR2 SQIVND come from the germline V gene (reference sequence). The V end lost 5 bases, the J end lost 7 bases, and 18 bases lay between the germline ends. CDR3 sequence: CASSPGGAENQPQHF. CDR3 bases: TGTGCCAGTAGTCCAGGAGGGGCAGAAAACCAGCCCCAGCATTTT.

This chain joins TRBV9 and TRBJ2-2, with 7 positions matching TRBD1. The germline gives CDR1 SGDLS, CDR2 YYNGEE. This CDR3 spans 15 amino acids. The V and J ends lost 4 bases and 1 base, in that order; junction bases with no gene match: 4. This CDR3 is CASSTWTGNTGELFF. The CDR3 DNA sequence: TGTGCCAGCAGCACCTGGACAGGGAACACCGGGGAGCTGTTTTTT.

The rearrangement links TRBV7-3 to TRBJ2-1, with 13 bases fitting TRBD2. This CDR3 region has 16 residues. J gave up 6 bases and V 4 bases, and 6 bases lay outside the gene matches. Germline CDR1 reads SGHTA; CDR2 reads FQGTGA. This CDR3 reads CASSSRLAGGRNEQFF. As DNA, the CDR3 is TGTGCCAGCAGCTCCCGACTAGCGGGGGGCCGCAATGAGCAGTTCTTC.

This chain joins TRBV2 and TRBJ2-2; 11 nucleotides match TRBD1. The CDR3 covers 17 residues. Germline-derived CDR1 and CDR2 are SNHLY and FYNNEI. V shed 7 bases, J shed 3 bases, and the junction held 10 bases outside the gene matches. The CDR3 DNA sequence: TGTGCCAGCACTCCCAACCGGGACAGGGGGGACACCGGGGAGCTGTTTTTT. It yields the protein CASTPNRDRGDTGELFF.

The chain joins TRBV18 to TRBJ2-1; no clear D gene. V was pared by 3 bases and J by 7 bases, with 4 bases between. CDR3 length: 11 residues. Germline V gene sequence: CDR1 KGHSH, CDR2 LQKENI. The CDR3 here is CASSPVNEQFF. Here the CDR3 DNA reads TGTGCCAGCTCACCTGTAAATGAGCAGTTCTTC.

The genes are TRBV6-5 and TRBJ1-2; TRBD1 matches at 7 bases. Trimming cost V 4 bases and J 4 bases; bases outside gene matches: 3. This CDR3 has 13 amino acids. Germline CDR1 reads MNHEY; CDR2 reads SVGAGI. CDR3 amino acids: CASSLTGVYGYTF. In DNA, the CDR3 is TGTGCCAGCAGTTTAACAGGGGTCTATGGCTACACCTTC.

The chain links TRBV19 to TRBJ2-1; the match to TRBD2 covers 9 bases. V dropped 4 bases and J dropped 10; count of bases not matched to a gene: 11. CDR1 and CDR2 (germline): LNHDA, SQIVND (reference sequence). There are 15 residues in the CDR3. This CDR3 is CASSKGGGASREQFF. The CDR3 region has the DNA TGTGCCAGTAGTAAGGGCGGGGGGGCCTCTCGGGAGCAGTTCTTC. Filled out from reference TRBV19 and TRBJ2-1, the complete variable domain reads DGGITQSPKYLFRKEGQNVTLSCEQNLNHDAMYWYRQDPGQGLRLIYYSQIVNDFQKGDIAEGYSVSREKKESFPLTVTSAQKNPTAFYLCASSKGGGASREQFFGPGTRLTVL.

CDR3: CASRQLSYEQYF. The DNA for the CDR3 is TGTGCCAGCAGGCAACTCTCCTACGAGCAGTACTTC. The chain joins TRBV2 to TRBJ2-7; the D is unclear. The germline V gene has CDR1 SNHLY and CDR2 FYNNEI. Trimming left V 6 bases short and J 0 bases short, with 6 bases between. The CDR3 extends over 12 amino acids.

The chain couples TRBV6-6 to TRBJ2-3, with D possibly TRBD1 on 6 matching bases. The CDR3 runs 13 residues. Germline lookup yields CDR1 MNHNY and CDR2 SVGAGI (reference sequence). The V end lost 5 bases, the J end lost 7 bases, and 13 bases lay between the germline ends. The CDR3 DNA follows: TGTGCCAGCAGTGACCGGGACAAAAATACGCAGTATTTT. The encoded protein is CASSDRDKNTQYF.

The rearrangement joins TRBV28 to TRBJ2-1; D gene ambiguous. The V gene lost 5 bases and the J gene lost 0 bases, with 11 bases spanning the gap. CDR3 size: 15 residues. Germline loops: CDR1 MDHEN, CDR2 SYDVKM. As DNA, the CDR3 is TGTGCCAGCAGTATGTCCCGGAGCTCCTACAATGAGCAGTTCTTC. This codes for CASSMSRSSYNEQFF.

V is TRBV6-1 and J is TRBJ1-1, with 7 bases matching TRBD1. Trimming removed 2 bases from V and 3 bases from J; junction bases left unmatched: 3. The CDR3 totals 14 residues. Germline lookup yields CDR1 MNHNS and CDR2 SASEGT. CDR3 protein: CASSEYRGYTEAFF. The CDR3 bases are TGTGCCAGCAGTGAATACAGGGGCTACACTGAAGCTTTCTTT.

V and J are TRBV5-1 and TRBJ1-2, with D maybe TRBD1 (6 bases). Trimming took 4 bases from V and 2 from J, leaving 12 bases between them. Looked up from germline, CDR1 is SGHRS and CDR2 is YFSETQ. This CDR3 has 14 residues. The CDR3, as DNA: TGCGCCAGCAGCACTTTAACAGGGAACTATGGCTACACCTTC. It specifies CASSTLTGNYGYTF.

The rearrangement uses TRBV2 and TRBJ2-7; maybe TRBD1 (6 bases). The germline V gene has CDR1 SNHLY and CDR2 FYNNEI. The CDR3 spans 15 residues. V dropped 2 bases and J dropped 0 bases, with 11 bases sitting between them. The CDR3 nucleotides are TGTGCCAGCAGTGAAAACAGGGCGAGCTCCTACGAGCAGTACTTC. Its protein is CASSENRASSYEQYF.

J is TRBJ2-5 and V is TRBV4-2; 9 nucleotides line up with TRBD1. Germline V gene data show CDR1 as LGHNA and CDR2 as YNFKEQ. This CDR3 is built from 14 residues. J gave up 1 base and V 8 bases, and 5 bases lay outside the gene matches. The CDR3 sequence: CASGDRAGQETQYF. The CDR3 DNA reads as TGTGCCAGCGGGGACAGGGCGGGCCAAGAGACCCAGTACTTC.

This chain connects TRBV6-6 to TRBJ1-2; D may be TRBD1 (6 bases). V lost 6 bases to trimming and J lost 8 bases, with 16 bases between them. CDR1 is MNHNY and CDR2 is SVGAGI in the germline V gene (reference sequence). The CDR3 runs to 13 residues. The CDR3 loop is CASRDGGGGGYTF. CDR3 nucleotide sequence: TGTGCCAGCAGGGACGGGGGGGGCGGAGGCTACACCTTC.

The chain uses TRBV5-1 and TRBJ2-3; 9 nucleotides match TRBD1. This CDR3 is built from 16 residues. Germline V gene lookup returns CDR1 SGHRS and CDR2 YFSETQ. The V gene end was trimmed by 3 bases and the J gene end by 1 base; junction bases not matched to a gene: 6. The CDR3 spells CASSSPRDRGTDTQYF. CDR3 in DNA: TGCGCCAGCAGCTCACCCCGGGACAGGGGCACAGATACGCAGTATTTT.

The chain is built from TRBV28 and TRBJ1-2; possible D gene TRBD1, 6 bases. Germline V gives CDR1 MDHEN, CDR2 SYDVKM. The CDR3 covers 14 residues. Trimming stripped 7 bases from V and 4 bases from J, with 16 bases between. The CDR3 sequence: CASNEQGRSYGYTF. The CDR3 nucleotides are TGTGCCAGCAACGAACAGGGCCGGAGCTATGGCTACACCTTC.

This clone was observed a few times. The chain recombines TRBV15 with TRBJ1-1; no clear D. This CDR3 is 15 amino acids long. V lost 0 bases and J lost 1, with 9 bases in between. Germline CDR1 reads LNHNV; CDR2 reads YYDKDF (reference sequence). DNA of the CDR3: TGTGCCACCAGCAGAGACAGTTCTGGGAACACTGAAGCTTTCTTT. It yields the protein CATSRDSSGNTEAFF. The full variable domain, with the rest looked up from reference TRBV15 and TRBJ1-1, is DAMVIQNPRYQVTQFGKPVTLSCSQTLNHNVMYWYQQKSSQAPKLLFHYYDKDFNNEADTPDNFQSRRPNTSFCFLDIRSPGLGDTAMYLCATSRDSSGNTEAFFGQGTRLTVV.

This sequence joins TRBV6-6 and TRBJ2-4, with TRBD1 identical over 9 bases. The ends lost 0 bases at V and 6 bases at J; junction bases unmatched: 6. Germline-derived CDR1 and CDR2 are MNHNY and SVGAGI (reference sequence). CDR3 length: 16 amino acids. The CDR3 region has the DNA TGTGCCAGCAGTTACTCCGTACAGGGGGCCGGAAACATTCAGTACTTC. This codes for CASSYSVQGAGNIQYF.

V is TRBV19 and J is TRBJ1-2; D gene ambiguous. CDR3 length: 13 amino acids. Per germline, CDR1 LNHDA and CDR2 SQIVND (reference sequence). The V gene lost 6 bases and the J gene lost 5 bases, with 13 bases spanning the gap. The CDR3 nucleotides are TGTGCCAGTAGAGGGCCGGGGTTATATGGCTACACCTTC. Residues: CASRGPGLYGYTF. The full variable domain, its missing parts supplied by reference TRBV19 and TRBJ1-2, is DGGITQSPKYLFRKEGQNVTLSCEQNLNHDAMYWYRQDPGQGLRLIYYSQIVNDFQKGDIAEGYSVSREKKESFPLTVTSAQKNPTAFYLCASRGPGLYGYTFGSGTRLTVV.

This clone was detected only a few times. The chain employs TRBV6-1 and TRBJ1-3; the D gene is possibly TRBD1 (6 bases). V lost 9 bases, J lost 11 bases, and 20 bases lay in between. CDR3 length: 13 residues. Germline lookup yields CDR1 MNHNS and CDR2 SASEGT. CDR3 DNA sequence: TGTGCCAGTCAAACGTTATACAGGGATCCCATATATTTT. This encodes CASQTLYRDPIYF.

The chain is built from TRBV5-1 and TRBJ2-3; TRBD2 matches 14 bases. V gave up 4 bases and J gave up 2 bases; unmatched junction bases: 9. CDR3 length equals 18 residues. The V gene's germline CDR1 is SGHRS and CDR2 YFSETQ. CDR3 DNA: TGCGCCAGCAGCCCCCCGGGACTAGCGGGGGCCCCCACAGATACGCAGTATTTT. It is translated as CASSPPGLAGAPTDTQYF.

This chain joins TRBV27 and TRBJ2-7; 8 positions agree with TRBD2. The CDR3 has 15 amino acids. Germline V gene data show CDR1 as MNHEY and CDR2 as SMNVEV (reference sequence). V lost 4 bases to trimming and J lost 3 bases; unmatched junction nucleotides: 8. This CDR3 is CASSYAGLAIYEQYF. The CDR3 DNA sequence: TGTGCCAGCAGTTATGCAGGACTAGCAATCTACGAGCAGTACTTC.

The chain carries TRBV5-1 and TRBJ1-2, with 8 bases matching TRBD1. Germline CDR1 reads SGHRS; CDR2 reads YFSETQ. With V trimmed by 2 bases and J by 6 bases, 3 bases remained unmatched. This CDR3 has 13 residues. In DNA form, the CDR3 reads TGCGCCAGCAGCTTAGACAGGGGAAATGGCTACACCTTC. It yields the protein CASSLDRGNGYTF.